Listed below are T cell receptor beta chains from one sample, sequenced in a study of blood T cell repertoires in COVID-19. The method was immunoSEQ multiplex PCR; TCRdb's version includes in-frame clones alone and lacks a portion of them. The table includes 35,000 to 50,000 clones, about 85% detected once. Sample: peripheral blood. The receptors shown here come from a human donor in a cohort sampled during active COVID-19. The CDR3 runs from the conserved cysteine through the conserved F or W. The D gene is left open where the match is weak. The size field is filled for only some rows; it gives once, few, many or a size class.

d_gene	abundance	v_gene	j_gene	CDR3nt	CDR3aa
TRBD1	.	TRBV4-3	TRBJ1-4	TGCGCCAGCAGCCAAGAGGCGGGGACAGGGGTTGAAAAACTGTTTTTT	CASSQEAGTGVEKLFF
TRBD1	.	TRBV3-1/TRBV3-2	TRBJ1-1	TGTGCCAGCAGCCTACAGGGGCGAGCTTTCTTT	CASSLQGRAFF
.	.	TRBV6-5	TRBJ2-7	TGTGCCAGCAGAACGGGACTCAATTTCTACGAGCAGTACTTC	CASRTGLNFYEQYF
.	once	TRBV18	TRBJ2-7	TGTGCCAGCTCACCAGGGTCGGGCTACGAGCAGTACTTC	CASSPGSGYEQYF
TRBD2	.	TRBV6-6	TRBJ2-2	TGTGCCAGCAGTCGCTCCGCCGGGACTAGCGGGGGGCGGGTCGGGGAGCTGTTTTTT	CASSRSAGTSGGRVGELFF
TRBD2	.	TRBV18	TRBJ2-5	TGTGCCAGCTCACCACAGCGGGGGGCGAGCCAAGAGACCCAGTACTTC	CASSPQRGASQETQYF
TRBD1	.	TRBV4-1	TRBJ1-4	TGCGCCAGCAGCCAAGGTCAGGGGGTAAAACTGTTTTTT	CASSQGQGVKLFF
TRBD2	.	TRBV7-7	TRBJ2-5	TGTGCTAGCAGCTTAGGGCTAGCGGGGGGGGAGACCCAGTACTTC	CASSLGLAGGETQYF
.	few	TRBV9	TRBJ2-2	TGTGCCAGCAGCGTAGATGACAGCGTCAGGGTCTCCACCGGGGAGCTGTTTTTT	CASSVDDSVRVSTGELFF
TRBD1	.	TRBV6-5	TRBJ1-5	TGTGCCAGCAGGTCCGGGACAGGGAGTAATCAGCCCCAGCATTTT	CASRSGTGSNQPQHF
.	.	TRBV19	TRBJ2-5	TGTGCCAGTAGTACCGGGTCCCAAGAGACCCAGTACTTC	CASSTGSQETQYF
.	.	TRBV5-1	TRBJ2-7	TGCGCCAGCAGCTCAACCACAGGAACCTACGAGCAGTACTTC	CASSSTTGTYEQYF
.	.	TRBV7-6	TRBJ2-7	TGTGCCAGCAGCCCAACAGGGTTCGGGGTGGTTGAGCAGTACTTC	CASSPTGFGVVEQYF
.	.	TRBV5-6	TRBJ2-3	TGTGCCAGCAGCTTTTGGGATTCCAGGGGTTTCGTCACAGATACGCAGTATTTT	CASSFWDSRGFVTDTQYF
TRBD1	.	TRBV4-3	TRBJ2-2	TGCGCCAGCAGCCGCGCCGGGACAGGGGGAAACACCGGGGAGCTGTTTTTT	CASSRAGTGGNTGELFF
.	.	TRBV6-1	TRBJ1-5	TGTGCCAGCAGTGATCTACCTACAGGGAGGCCCCAGCATTTT	CASSDLPTGRPQHF
TRBD2	.	TRBV9	TRBJ2-3	TGTGCCAGCAGTACTGCCCTCTTAGGACTAGCGGGGTGGGGAGATACGCAGTATTTT	CASSTALLGLAGWGDTQYF
.	.	TRBV10-3	TRBJ1-1	TGTGCCATCAGGGGCAGAGACACTGAAGCTTTCTTT	CAIRGRDTEAFF
.	.	TRBV12-3/TRBV12-4	TRBJ2-5	TGTGCCACAGCCGAGGCAGAGACCCAGTACTTC	CATAEAETQYF
.	.	TRBV5-1	TRBJ2-1	TGCGCCAGCAGACTACTTGGCTCCTACAATGAGCAGTTCTTC	CASRLLGSYNEQFF
TRBD1	.	TRBV29-1	TRBJ1-1	TGCAGCGTTGGACAGGGGGCTGAAGCTTTCTTT	CSVGQGAEAFF
.	.	TRBV7-9	TRBJ2-7	TGTGCCAGCAGCTTAGGGGGGGGGCCCCACGAGCAGTACTTC	CASSLGGGPHEQYF
TRBD1	.	TRBV11-1	TRBJ1-5	TGTGCCAGCAGCTTAGTGGGACAGTATAGCAATCAGCCCCAGCATTTT	CASSLVGQYSNQPQHF
TRBD1	.	TRBV5-5	TRBJ1-1	TGTGCCAGCAGCTCGCAGGGGGCTAACACTGAAGCTTTCTTT	CASSSQGANTEAFF
TRBD1	.	TRBV6-5	TRBJ2-3	TGTGCCAGCAGACCGGGACAGGGCACAGATACGCAGTATTTT	CASRPGQGTDTQYF
TRBD1	.	TRBV6-5	TRBJ2-5	TGTGCCACCTCCGGGACAGCCCAAGAGACCCAGTACTTC	CATSGTAQETQYF
TRBD1	.	TRBV6-2/TRBV6-3	TRBJ1-1	TGTGCCAGCAGCCACAGGGGAACTGAAGCTTTCTTT	CASSHRGTEAFF
.	.	TRBV6-5	TRBJ2-7	TGTGCCAGCAGGCGGGCTAGCGAATCCTACGAGCAGTACTTC	CASRRASESYEQYF
.	.	TRBV11-1	TRBJ1-2	TGTGCCAGCAGCCAAAGCGGGGGGAACTATGGCTACACCTTC	CASSQSGGNYGYTF
TRBD2	.	TRBV11-2	TRBJ2-1	TGTGCCAGCAGCTTACTTACTAGCGGGGGTTACTACAATGAGCAGTTCTTC	CASSLLTSGGYYNEQFF
.	.	TRBV27	TRBJ2-1	TGTGCCAGCAGTTTCCACAGGGATCGGGAGCAGTTCTTC	CASSFHRDREQFF
.	.	TRBV4-3	TRBJ1-2	TGCGCCAGCAGCCAGATCTCCTCGGGAGATGCACGGGGGGATGGCTACACCTTC	CASSQISSGDARGDGYTF
.	.	TRBV3-1/TRBV3-2	TRBJ2-7	TGTGCCAGCAGCCTATGGGCAGGGGCATACGAGCAGTACTTC	CASSLWAGAYEQYF
.	.	TRBV7-3	TRBJ1-1	TGTGCCAGCAGCTTATCCCGGGACACTGAAGCTTTCTTT	CASSLSRDTEAFF
TRBD1	.	TRBV5-1	TRBJ2-7	TGCGCCAGCAGCTTGGATATCCCGTCCATCCTGGGACAGGGGACAAGCTCCTACGAGCAGTACTTC	CASSLDIPSILGQGTSSYEQYF
.	.	TRBV3-1/TRBV3-2	TRBJ1-3	TGTGCCAGCAGCCAAGAACTCCCCCGAAGCACCATATATTTT	CASSQELPRSTIYF
.	once	TRBV24-1	TRBJ2-4	TGTGCCGAGGCCCTAGCCAAAAACATTCAGTACTTC	CAEALAKNIQYF
.	.	TRBV24-1	TRBJ1-2	TGTGCCACCAGTAGCCGCGGGGCTGATGGCTACACCTTC	CATSSRGADGYTF
TRBD1	few	TRBV6-6	TRBJ1-1	TGTGCCAGCAGTTCCGGGACAGGGGGTGAAGCTTTCTTT	CASSSGTGGEAFF
.	.	TRBV7-6	TRBJ2-7	TGTGCCAGCAGCTTTCGGGAGAGCCTTCCCTGGGAGCAGTACTTC	CASSFRESLPWEQYF
TRBD2	once	TRBV6-5	TRBJ2-2	TGTGCCAGCAGTACGCGGGGGACCAACACCGGGGAGCTGTTTTTT	CASSTRGTNTGELFF
TRBD1	.	TRBV13	TRBJ2-7	TGTGCCAGCAGCCGTGGGGGACAGGGGGTCGAGCAGTACTTC	CASSRGGQGVEQYF
TRBD2	.	TRBV10-1	TRBJ2-1	TGCGCCAGCAGTGAGTCGATCGGACTAGCGGGGTCCAATGAGCAGTTCTTC	CASSESIGLAGSNEQFF
TRBD1	.	TRBV19	TRBJ1-5	TGTGCCAGTAGTATTGGTCGGGACAGGGTCGATCGCAATCAGCCCCAGCATTTT	CASSIGRDRVDRNQPQHF
.	few	TRBV28	TRBJ1-1	TGTGCCAGCAGTTTAACAGCGGGGGCCAACACTGAAGCTTTCTTT	CASSLTAGANTEAFF
TRBD1	.	TRBV5-4	TRBJ1-1	TGTGCCAGCGGGACAGGGGGCCGTGGCGAAGCTTTCTTT	CASGTGGRGEAFF
TRBD1	.	TRBV2	TRBJ1-2	TGTGCCAGCAGGGGACAGGGGGACGGCTACACCTTC	CASRGQGDGYTF
TRBD2	.	TRBV9	TRBJ2-7	TGTGCCAGCAGCGCCGGACTAGGTTACGAGCAGTACTTC	CASSAGLGYEQYF
.	.	TRBV9	TRBJ2-6	TGTGCCAGCAGCGTAGGAGCTGGGGCCAACGTCCTGACTTTC	CASSVGAGANVLTF
TRBD1	.	TRBV19	TRBJ2-7	TGTGCCAGTAGTATCGGACAGGACTACGAGCAGTACTTC	CASSIGQDYEQYF
TRBD1	few	TRBV7-9	TRBJ1-6	TGTGCCAGCAGCTTAGCGGGACAGGGCCCCCCCCTCCACTTT	CASSLAGQGPPLHF
TRBD2	.	TRBV7-9	TRBJ2-1	TGTGCCAGCAGCTTAGTAAGCGGGGGCCTGGGAATGCAGTTCTTC	CASSLVSGGLGMQFF
.	.	TRBV18	TRBJ1-4	TGTGCCAGCTCAAGCAAATTAAATGAAAAACTGTTTTTT	CASSSKLNEKLFF
.	.	TRBV6-5	TRBJ1-1	TGTGCCAGCAGTTTATCCAGGGTTCCTGGCACTGAAGCTTTCTTT	CASSLSRVPGTEAFF
.	.	TRBV28	TRBJ1-5	TGTGCCACGGGATTGGGTTCAAATCAGCCCCAGCATTTT	CATGLGSNQPQHF